Reported below is one T cell receptor beta chain. This clonotype was counted a few times. Its antigen is still unknown. One base away there is no much larger clone; base qualities are not given. Reading from cysteine to phenylalanine, the CDR3 counts 14 amino acids. Only CDR3 DNA is held: 42 bases, read in frame from base 1. As encoded in the germline V gene, CDR1 is SGHTA while CDR2 is FQGNSA. V loses 4 bases at its end and J loses 3 bases; junction bases beyond the gene matches: 1. These data belong to a study of patients and donors after allogeneic stem cell transplantation (dated by TCRdb to the early 2020s). Libraries were constructed by RT-PCR. Sequencing was performed on a NextSeq 550. Through fastp at Q25 and MiXCR, TCRdb rebuilt clones from the public reads, retaining in-frame beta chains. Identical CDR3 proteins give one entry, which carries the most common genes and DNA. The sample table lists about 160,000 distinct CDR3 sequences, 30% of them with a count of one. The top ten hold 3.2% of the sample.

This TCR came from a human donor who was either an allogeneic HSCT recipient or a stem cell or donor lymphocyte infusion donor (not recorded which). It is not recorded whose cells these are; they may come from a transplant donor. Sequenced: blood, either unsorted or a sorted T cell fraction (not recorded which). The rearranged chain carries TRBV7-2 and TRBJ1-2, and 11 junction bases match TRBD1. Here the CDR3 is given as CASSSDRGHYGYTF. The DNA is as follows: TGTGCCAGCAGCTCGGACAGGGGGCACTATGGCTACACCTTC.